This T cell receptor beta chain comes out of a study of OX40 agonist ivuxolimab in advanced cancers. To note about this clone: As yet, its antigen is unknown.

Libraries were prepared by immunoSEQ multiplex PCR; TCRdb keeps only in-frame clonotypes and omits some of them. The sample holds roughly 64,000 clones, 70% to 90% seen once. Study-level findings and limits: Circulating CD4+ and CD8+ T cells showed clonal expansion by week 6 at 0.1 to 3.0 mg/kg. In the 0.1-3.0 mg/kg groups, partial responders showed among the lowest expansion. Normalized expansion of T-cell clones was also low for some nonresponders.

The CDR3 spans 16 residues. The V end was cut by 0 bases, the J end by 9 bases, with 24 bases between. Germline CDR1 reads GTSNPN; CDR2 reads SVGIG (reference sequence). This chain connects TRBV30 to TRBJ2-7, with D possibly matching TRBD1 (6 bases). This receptor was obtained from an adult with an advanced solid tumor such as melanoma, head and neck, liver or kidney cancer. Sequenced material: CD4+ or CD8+ T cells sorted from blood, taken in a trial of the OX40 agonist ivuxolimab. CDR3 DNA: TGTGCCTGGAGTGTACGGCCCGGGACAAGGGGACGGCTGCAGTACTTC. This codes for CAWSVRPGTRGRLQYF.